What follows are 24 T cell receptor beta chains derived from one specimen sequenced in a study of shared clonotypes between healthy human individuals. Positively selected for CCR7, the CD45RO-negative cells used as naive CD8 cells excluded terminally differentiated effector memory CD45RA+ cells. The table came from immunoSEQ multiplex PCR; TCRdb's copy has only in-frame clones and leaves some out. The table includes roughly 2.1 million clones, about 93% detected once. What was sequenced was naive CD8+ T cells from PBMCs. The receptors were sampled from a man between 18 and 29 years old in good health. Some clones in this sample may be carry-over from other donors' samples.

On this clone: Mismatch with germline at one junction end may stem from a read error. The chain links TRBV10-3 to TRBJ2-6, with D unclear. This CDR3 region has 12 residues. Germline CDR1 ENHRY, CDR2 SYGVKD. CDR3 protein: CAINEEAGVLTF. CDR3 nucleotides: TGTGCCATCAATGAGGAAGCCGGCGTCCTGACTTTC.

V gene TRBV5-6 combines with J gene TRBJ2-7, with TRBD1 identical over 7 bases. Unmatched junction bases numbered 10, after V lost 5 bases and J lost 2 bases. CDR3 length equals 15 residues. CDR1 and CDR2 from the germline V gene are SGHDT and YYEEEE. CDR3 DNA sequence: TGTGCCAGCAGTCCGACATGGGGACAGACCTACGAGCAGTACTTC. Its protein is CASSPTWGQTYEQYF. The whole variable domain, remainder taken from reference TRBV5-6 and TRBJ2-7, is DAGVTQSPTHLIKTRGQQVTLRCSPKSGHDTVSWYQQALGQGPQFIFQYYEEEERQRGNFPDRFSGHQFPNYSSELNVNALLLGDSALYLCASSPTWGQTYEQYFGPGTRLTVT.

The CDR3 here is CASRGTAFYGYTF. For the CDR3, the DNA is TGTGCCAGCCGCGGGACGGCCTTCTATGGCTACACCTTC. The rearrangement links TRBV28 to TRBJ1-2; D might be TRBD1 (5 bases). Trimming pared 8 bases from V and 4 bases from J, leaving 14 bases between. CDR1 is MDHEN and CDR2 is SYDVKM in the germline V gene. The CDR3 spans 13 residues.

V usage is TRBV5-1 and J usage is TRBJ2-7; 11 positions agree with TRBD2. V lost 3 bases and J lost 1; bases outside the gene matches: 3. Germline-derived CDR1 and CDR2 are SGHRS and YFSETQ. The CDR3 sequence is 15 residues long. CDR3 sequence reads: CASSSTSGTSYEQYF. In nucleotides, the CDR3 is TGCGCCAGCAGCTCGACTAGCGGGACTTCCTACGAGCAGTACTTC.

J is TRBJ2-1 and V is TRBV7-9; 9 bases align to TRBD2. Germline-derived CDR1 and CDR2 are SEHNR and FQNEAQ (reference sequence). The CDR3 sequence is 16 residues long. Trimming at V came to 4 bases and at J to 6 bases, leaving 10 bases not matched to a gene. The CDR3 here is CASSSSFSGRTNEQFF. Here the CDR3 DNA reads TGTGCCAGCAGCTCCAGTTTTAGCGGGAGAACCAATGAGCAGTTCTTC.

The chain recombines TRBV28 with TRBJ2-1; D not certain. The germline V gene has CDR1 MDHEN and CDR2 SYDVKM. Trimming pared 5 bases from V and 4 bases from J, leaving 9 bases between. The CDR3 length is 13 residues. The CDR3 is CASSGILYNEQFF. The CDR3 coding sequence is TGTGCCAGCAGTGGGATTCTATACAATGAGCAGTTCTTC.

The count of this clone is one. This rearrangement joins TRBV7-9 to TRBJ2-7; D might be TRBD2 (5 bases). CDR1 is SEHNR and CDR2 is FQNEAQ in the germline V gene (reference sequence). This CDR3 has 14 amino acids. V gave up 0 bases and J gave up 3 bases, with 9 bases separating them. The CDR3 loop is CASSLAGSGYEQYF. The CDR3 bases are TGTGCCAGCAGCTTAGCAGGCAGCGGCTACGAGCAGTACTTC. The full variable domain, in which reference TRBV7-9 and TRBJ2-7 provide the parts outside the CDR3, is DTGVSQNPRHKITKRGQNVTFRCDPISEHNRLYWYRQTLGQGPEFLTYFQNEAQLEKSRLLSDRFSAERPKGSFSTLEIQRTEQGDSAMYLCASSLAGSGYEQYFGPGTRLTVT.

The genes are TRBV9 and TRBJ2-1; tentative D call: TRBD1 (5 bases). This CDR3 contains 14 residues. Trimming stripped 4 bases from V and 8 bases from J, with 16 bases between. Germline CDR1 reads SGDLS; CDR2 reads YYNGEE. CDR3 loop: CASSTYADTDEQFF. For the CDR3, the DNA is TGTGCCAGCAGCACCTATGCGGACACAGATGAGCAGTTCTTC.

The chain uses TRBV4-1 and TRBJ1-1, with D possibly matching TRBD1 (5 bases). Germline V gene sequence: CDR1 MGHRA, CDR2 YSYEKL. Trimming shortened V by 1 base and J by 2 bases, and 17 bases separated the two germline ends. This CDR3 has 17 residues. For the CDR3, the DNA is TGCGCCAGCAGCCAAGGGTGGGACGCCGGAGGAAACACTGAAGCTTTCTTT. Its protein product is CASSQGWDAGGNTEAFF.

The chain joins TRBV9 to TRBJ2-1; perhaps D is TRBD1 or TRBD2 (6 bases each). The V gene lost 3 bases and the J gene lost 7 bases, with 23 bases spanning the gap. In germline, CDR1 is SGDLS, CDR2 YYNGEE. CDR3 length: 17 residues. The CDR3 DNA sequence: TGTGCCAGCAGCGATAAGACTTTAGGGGGGCCAAGGAATGAGCAGTTCTTC. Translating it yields CASSDKTLGGPRNEQFF.

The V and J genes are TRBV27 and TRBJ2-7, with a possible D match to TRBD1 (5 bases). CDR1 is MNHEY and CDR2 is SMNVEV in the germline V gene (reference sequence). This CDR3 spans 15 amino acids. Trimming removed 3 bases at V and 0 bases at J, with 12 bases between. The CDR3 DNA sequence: TGTGCCAGCAGTTTCACTTACAGGACCTCCTACGAGCAGTACTTC. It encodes CASSFTYRTSYEQYF.

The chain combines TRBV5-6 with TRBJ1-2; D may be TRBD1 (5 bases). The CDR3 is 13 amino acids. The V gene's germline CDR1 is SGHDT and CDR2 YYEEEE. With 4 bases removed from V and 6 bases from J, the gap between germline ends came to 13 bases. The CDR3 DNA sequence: TGTGCCAGCAGCCCCGGTGGGGGGAATGGCTACACCTTC. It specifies CASSPGGGNGYTF.

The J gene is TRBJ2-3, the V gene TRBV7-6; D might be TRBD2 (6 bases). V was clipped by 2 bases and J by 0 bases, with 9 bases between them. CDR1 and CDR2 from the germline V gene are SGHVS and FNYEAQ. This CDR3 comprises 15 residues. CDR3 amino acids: CASSLREFSTDTQYF. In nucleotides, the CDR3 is TGTGCCAGCAGCTTACGGGAGTTCAGCACAGATACGCAGTATTTT.

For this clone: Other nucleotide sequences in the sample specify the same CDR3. The CDR3 coding sequence is TGCGCCAGCAGCTTCGGGACAGGAGGGAATGAGCAGTTCTTC. Residues: CASSFGTGGNEQFF. The chain links TRBV5-1 to TRBJ2-1, with 8 bases lining up with TRBD1. V shed 2 bases, J shed 7 bases, and the junction held 5 bases outside the gene matches. Per the germline V gene, CDR1 is SGHRS and CDR2 is YFSETQ. The CDR3 contains 14 residues.

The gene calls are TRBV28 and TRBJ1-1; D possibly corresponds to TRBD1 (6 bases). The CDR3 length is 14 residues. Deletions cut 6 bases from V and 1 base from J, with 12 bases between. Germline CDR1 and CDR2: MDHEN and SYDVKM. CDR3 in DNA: TGTGCCAGCAGACTGCAGGGGTGGAACACTGAAGCTTTCTTT. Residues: CASRLQGWNTEAFF.

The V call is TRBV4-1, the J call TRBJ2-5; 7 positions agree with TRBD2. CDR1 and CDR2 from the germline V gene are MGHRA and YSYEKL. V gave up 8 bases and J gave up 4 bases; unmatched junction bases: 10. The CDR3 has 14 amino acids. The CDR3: CASSPRGDLETQYF. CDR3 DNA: TGCGCCAGCTCCCCCCGGGGGGATTTAGAGACCCAGTACTTC.

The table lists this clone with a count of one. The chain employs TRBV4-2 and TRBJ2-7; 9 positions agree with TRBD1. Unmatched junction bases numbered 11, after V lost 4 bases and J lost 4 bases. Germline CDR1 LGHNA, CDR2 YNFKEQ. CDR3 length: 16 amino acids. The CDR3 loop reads CASSPSSGTGIYEQYF. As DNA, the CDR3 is TGTGCCAGCAGCCCGTCTTCCGGGACAGGGATTTACGAGCAGTACTTC.

CDR3 amino acids: CASNWGAGANVLTF. As DNA, the CDR3 is TGTGCCAGCAATTGGGGGGCTGGGGCCAACGTCCTGACTTTC. This chain joins TRBV27 and TRBJ2-6; TRBD2 might be the D (6 bases). Germline CDR1 reads MNHEY; CDR2 reads SMNVEV (reference sequence). The CDR3 runs to 14 residues. Trimming removed 7 bases from V and 2 bases from J, with 9 bases in between.

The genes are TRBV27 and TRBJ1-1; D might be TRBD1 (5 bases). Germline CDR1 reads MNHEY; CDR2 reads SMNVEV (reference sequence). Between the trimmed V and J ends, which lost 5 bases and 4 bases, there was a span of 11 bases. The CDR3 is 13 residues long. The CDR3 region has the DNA TGTGCCAGCAGTCCCGGGGGGATCACTGAAGCTTTCTTT. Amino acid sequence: CASSPGGITEAFF.

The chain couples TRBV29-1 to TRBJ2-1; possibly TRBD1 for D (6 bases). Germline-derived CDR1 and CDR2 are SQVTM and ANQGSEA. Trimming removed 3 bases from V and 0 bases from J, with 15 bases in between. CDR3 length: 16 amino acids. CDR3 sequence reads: CSVEPLKQGSYNEQFF. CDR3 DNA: TGCAGCGTTGAGCCGCTGAAACAGGGCTCCTACAATGAGCAGTTCTTC.

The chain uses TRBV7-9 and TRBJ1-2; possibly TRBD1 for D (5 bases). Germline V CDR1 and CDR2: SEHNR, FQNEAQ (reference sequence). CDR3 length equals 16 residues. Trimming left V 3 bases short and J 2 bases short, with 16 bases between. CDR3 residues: CASSFKGAAPNYGYTF. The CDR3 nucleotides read TGTGCCAGCAGCTTCAAAGGGGCCGCTCCGAACTATGGCTACACCTTC.

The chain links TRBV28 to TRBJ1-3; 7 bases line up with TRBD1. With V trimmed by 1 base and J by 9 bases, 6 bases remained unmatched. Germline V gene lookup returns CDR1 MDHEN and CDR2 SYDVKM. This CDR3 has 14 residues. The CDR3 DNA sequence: TGTGCCAGCAGTTTATCCCCAGGGGGAGGCACCATATATTTT. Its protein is CASSLSPGGGTIYF.

The DNA of the CDR3 is TGTGCCAGCAGCTCGCGACTAGCGGGAGTGGAGGAGACCCAGTACTTC. Encoded protein: CASSSRLAGVEETQYF. The chain couples TRBV7-9 to TRBJ2-5, with 12 bases identical to TRBD2. The CDR3 has 16 amino acids. With V trimmed by 4 bases and J by 5 bases, 8 bases remained unmatched. The V gene's germline CDR1 is SEHNR and CDR2 FQNEAQ (reference sequence).

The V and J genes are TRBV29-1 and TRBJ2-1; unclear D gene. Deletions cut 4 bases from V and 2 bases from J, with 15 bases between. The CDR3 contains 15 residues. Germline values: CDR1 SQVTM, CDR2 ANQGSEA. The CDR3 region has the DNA TGCAGCGTTGTTTCCCAAGAGACCCCCTACAATGAGCAGTTCTTC. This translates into CSVVSQETPYNEQFF.